These T cell receptor beta chains were read from a single sample in a study of blood T cell repertoires in COVID-19. The repertoire was sequenced with immunoSEQ multiplex PCR; TCRdb's copy has only in-frame clones and lacks some. The sample contains 150,000 to 200,000 clones, 85% to 95% of which appear only once. The specimen was peripheral blood. The receptors come from a woman aged 60-75 years with COVID-19, enrolled during active disease. Each CDR3 is given with its conserved first and last residue. A D gene is named only where the DNA matches it firmly. Rows may omit the clone size; those that give it use once, few, many or a size class.

j_call,clone_size,d_call,v_call,cdr3_nt,cdr3_aa
TRBJ1-2,.,TRBD1,TRBV4-1,TGCGCCAGCAGCCAAGATCTCGACAGGGAGAAGGTATCCTTC,CASSQDLDREKVSF
TRBJ2-7,.,TRBD2,TRBV27,TGTGCCAGCAGTTTATTTCGGGAGCGGGGGACGGGGGTAGGAGAGCAGTACTTC,CASSLFRERGTGVGEQYF
TRBJ2-7,.,.,TRBV4-3,TGCGCCAGCAGCCAAGGACAGGCTACTCCCTACGAGCAGTACTTC,CASSQGQATPYEQYF
TRBJ2-1,.,.,TRBV29-1,TGCAGCGTCGAGGCCAGATACTCCTACAATGAGCAGTTCTTC,CSVEARYSYNEQFF
TRBJ1-1,once,.,TRBV14,TGTGCCAGCAGCCAAGATCACGGGAACACTGAAGCTTTCTTT,CASSQDHGNTEAFF
TRBJ2-7,.,.,TRBV11-1,TGTGCCAGCAGGCGGGCTTCTGGATACGAGCAGTACTTC,CASRRASGYEQYF
TRBJ1-1,.,.,TRBV4-2,TGTGCCAGCAGCCAAGTCGTCAGGGAGAACACTGAAGCTTTCTTT,CASSQVVRENTEAFF
TRBJ1-1,.,.,TRBV19,TGTGCCAGTAGTCGACAGAGGCAGAACACTGAAGCTTTCTTT,CASSRQRQNTEAFF
TRBJ1-6,.,TRBD1,TRBV15,TGTGCCACCAGCAGAGGCAGGGGGCGTCTTAATTCACCCCTCCACTTT,CATSRGRGRLNSPLHF
TRBJ1-1,.,.,TRBV6-5,TGTGCCAGCCGCAGAGGATATGCGGGGGGAACTGAAGCTTTCTTT,CASRRGYAGGTEAFF
TRBJ1-4,.,.,TRBV3-1/TRBV3-2,TGTGCCAGCAGCCAAGCAGGGAAGGACGAAAAACTGTTTTTT,CASSQAGKDEKLFF
TRBJ1-1,.,.,TRBV14,TGTGCCAGCAGCCAGTACATGAACACTGAAGCTTTCTTT,CASSQYMNTEAFF
TRBJ1-1,.,.,TRBV7-3,TGTGCCAGCAGCCCGCCGACAAGCATGAACACTGAAGCTTTCTTT,CASSPPTSMNTEAFF
TRBJ1-5,.,TRBD1,TRBV6-5,TGTGCCAGCAGTCAGACAGGGGGGATCAATCAGCCCCAGCATTTT,CASSQTGGINQPQHF
TRBJ1-6,.,TRBD1,TRBV4-1,TGCGCCAGCAGCCACTCGGACAGGGGCGATAATTCACCCCTCCACTTT,CASSHSDRGDNSPLHF
TRBJ1-1,.,TRBD1,TRBV6-2/TRBV6-3,TGTGCCAGCAGTTACTCGGGACAGGGGCTAGTGAACACTGAAGCTTTCTTT,CASSYSGQGLVNTEAFF
TRBJ2-5,.,TRBD1,TRBV5-1,TGCGCCAGCAGCTTGCGACAGGGAGTGAAAGAGACCCAGTACTTC,CASSLRQGVKETQYF
TRBJ2-1,.,.,TRBV2,TGTGCCAGCAACCCCGATCGGGGTTTTAGCTCCTACAATGAGCAGTTCTTC,CASNPDRGFSSYNEQFF
TRBJ1-2,.,TRBD1,TRBV19,TGTGCCAGCAAGGACAGGGCGGGCTTTAACTATGGCTACACCTTC,CASKDRAGFNYGYTF
TRBJ1-2,.,.,TRBV5-1,TGCGCCAGCAGCTTGGCCGGCCCCAGGTTAAGCAATGGCTACACCTTC,CASSLAGPRLSNGYTF
TRBJ1-1,.,.,TRBV7-3,TGTGCCAGCAGCTTTAACAGGGTAAACACTGAAGCTTTCTTT,CASSFNRVNTEAFF
TRBJ1-1,.,.,TRBV19,TGTGCCAGTAGCCCTCCCAGGGTAGGGGGTAGGACTGAAGCTTTCTTT,CASSPPRVGGRTEAFF
TRBJ1-1,.,.,TRBV5-4,TGTGCCAGCAGCTTGGACACAGGATCAGGGACTGAAGCTTTCTTT,CASSLDTGSGTEAFF
TRBJ1-1,.,.,TRBV20-1,TGCAGTGCTATTTTTTCGACTGAAGCTTTCTTT,CSAIFSTEAFF
TRBJ2-1,.,.,TRBV2,TGTGCCAGCAGTACAGGGAATGAGCAGTTCTTC,CASSTGNEQFF
TRBJ1-6,.,.,TRBV6-4,TGTGCCAGCAGACAAGACTCCTATAATTCACCCCTCCACTTT,CASRQDSYNSPLHF
TRBJ1-1,.,.,TRBV9,TGTGCCAGCAGCGTAGACCCGTCTTTCCAGGGTGAAGCTTTCTTT,CASSVDPSFQGEAFF
TRBJ1-1,.,TRBD1,TRBV6-2/TRBV6-3,TGTGCCAGCAGCCACGGACAGGAGGGGGTTAACACTGAAGCTTTCTTT,CASSHGQEGVNTEAFF
TRBJ1-5,.,.,TRBV4-2,TGTGCCAGCAGCCAAGAGGCACAGCCCCAATATACCAATCAGCCCCAGCATTTT,CASSQEAQPQYTNQPQHF
TRBJ1-5,.,TRBD1,TRBV6-1,TGTGCCAGCAGTGCCAGATGGGCAGGGGGCTTGAGTGTGAGCAATCAGCCCCAGCATTTT,CASSARWAGGLSVSNQPQHF
TRBJ2-1,.,.,TRBV4-2,TGTGCCAGCAGCCAAGGGCAACTACACAATGAGCAGTTCTTC,CASSQGQLHNEQFF
TRBJ1-6,.,TRBD1,TRBV7-9,TGTGCCAGCACGTATAGTGGACAGGGGGGATCTCATCCACCCCTCCACTTT,CASTYSGQGGSHPPLHF
TRBJ1-6,.,.,TRBV18,TGTGCCAGCTCCCAGGACAAGAATTCACCCCTCCACTTT,CASSQDKNSPLHF
TRBJ2-1,.,TRBD2,TRBV6-4,TGTGCCAGCAGGAGCGGGGGGGCCTCAAATGAGCAGTTCTTC,CASRSGGASNEQFF
TRBJ1-1,.,.,TRBV7-3,TGTGCCAGCAGCCCTACGGGAGGGGTGGGGGGCACTGAAGCTTTCTTT,CASSPTGGVGGTEAFF
TRBJ2-7,.,.,TRBV4-3,TGCGCCAGCAGCCAAGATTGGAGAGGGATGGACTACGAGCAGTACTTC,CASSQDWRGMDYEQYF
TRBJ1-4,.,TRBD1,TRBV19,TGTGCCAGTAGCCCGTTCGGGACAGGGTCTGAAAAACTGTTTTTT,CASSPFGTGSEKLFF
TRBJ2-3,.,TRBD2,TRBV5-5,TGTGCCAGCAGCCCGGGGCGGGGGACAGATACGCAGTATTTT,CASSPGRGTDTQYF
TRBJ2-1,.,TRBD2,TRBV4-2,TGTGCCAGCAGCCACCACGGGACTAGCTCCTACAATGAGCAGTTCTTC,CASSHHGTSSYNEQFF
TRBJ1-2,.,TRBD1,TRBV27,TGTGCCAGTAAGACAGGGGATGGCTATGGCTACACCTTC,CASKTGDGYGYTF
TRBJ2-1,.,TRBD2,TRBV6-2/TRBV6-3,TGTGCCAGCAGTCGGACTAGCGGTGGTTACAATGAGCAGTTCTTC,CASSRTSGGYNEQFF
TRBJ1-6,.,.,TRBV9,TGTGCCAGCAGCGTAGAGTCAGGGACACCCCTCCACTTT,CASSVESGTPLHF
TRBJ1-4,once,TRBD1,TRBV5-5,TGTGCCAGCAGCCCGACAGGGAACCATGAAAAACTGTTTTTT,CASSPTGNHEKLFF